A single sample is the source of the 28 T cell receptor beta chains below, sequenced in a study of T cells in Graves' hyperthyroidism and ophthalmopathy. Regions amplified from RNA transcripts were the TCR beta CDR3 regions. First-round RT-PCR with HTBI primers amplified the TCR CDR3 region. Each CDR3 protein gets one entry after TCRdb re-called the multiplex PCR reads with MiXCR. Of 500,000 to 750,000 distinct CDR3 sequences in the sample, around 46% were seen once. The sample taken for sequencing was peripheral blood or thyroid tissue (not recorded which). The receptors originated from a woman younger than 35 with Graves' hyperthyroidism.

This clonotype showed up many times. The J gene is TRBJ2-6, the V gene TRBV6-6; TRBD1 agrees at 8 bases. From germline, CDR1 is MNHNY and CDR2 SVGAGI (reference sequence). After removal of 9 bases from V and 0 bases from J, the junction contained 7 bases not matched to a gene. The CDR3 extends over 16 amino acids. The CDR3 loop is CASYGTGSSGANVLTF. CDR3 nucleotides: TGTGCCAGTTATGGGACAGGCAGCTCTGGGGCCAACGTCCTGACTTTC.

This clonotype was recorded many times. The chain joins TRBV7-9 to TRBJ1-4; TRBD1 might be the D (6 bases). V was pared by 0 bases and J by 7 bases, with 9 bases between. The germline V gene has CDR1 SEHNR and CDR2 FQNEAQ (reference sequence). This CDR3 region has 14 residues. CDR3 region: CASSLAQGGEKLFF. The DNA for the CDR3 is TGTGCCAGCAGCTTAGCACAGGGCGGTGAAAAACTGTTTTTT.

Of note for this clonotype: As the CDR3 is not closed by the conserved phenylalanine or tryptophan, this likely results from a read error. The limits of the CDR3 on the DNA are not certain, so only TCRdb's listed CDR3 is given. The CDR3: CASLSSGTSTSNT. This chain links TRBV7-9 with TRBJ2-6; the D segment call TRBD2 is taken from the table without a DNA check. The CDR3 adds up to 13 amino acids, both ends counted. Germline values: CDR1 SEHNR, CDR2 FQNEAQ (reference sequence).

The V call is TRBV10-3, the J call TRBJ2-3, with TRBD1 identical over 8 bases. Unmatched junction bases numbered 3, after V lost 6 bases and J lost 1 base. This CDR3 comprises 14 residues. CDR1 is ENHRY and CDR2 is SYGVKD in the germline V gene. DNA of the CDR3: TGTGCCATCAGGCCGACAGGGGGCACAGATACGCAGTATTTT. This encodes CAIRPTGGTDTQYF.

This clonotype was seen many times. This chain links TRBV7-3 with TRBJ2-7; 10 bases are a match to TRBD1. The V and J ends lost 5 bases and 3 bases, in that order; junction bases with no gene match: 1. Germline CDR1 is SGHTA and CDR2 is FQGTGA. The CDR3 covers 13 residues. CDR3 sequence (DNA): TGTGCCAGCAGCAGGGACAGGGGCTACGAGCAGTACTTC. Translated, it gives CASSRDRGYEQYF.

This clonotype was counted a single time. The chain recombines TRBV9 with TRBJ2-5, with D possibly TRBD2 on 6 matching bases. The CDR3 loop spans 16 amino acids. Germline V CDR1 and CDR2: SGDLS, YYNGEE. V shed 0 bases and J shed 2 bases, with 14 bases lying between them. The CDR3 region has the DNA TGTGCCAGCAGCGTAGCGCGTCGCGGGAAGCAAGAGACCCAGTACTTC. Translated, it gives CASSVARRGKQETQYF.

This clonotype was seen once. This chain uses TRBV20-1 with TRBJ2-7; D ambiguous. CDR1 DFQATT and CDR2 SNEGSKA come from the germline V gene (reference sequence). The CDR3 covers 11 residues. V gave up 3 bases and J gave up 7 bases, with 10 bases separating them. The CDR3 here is CSASLSREQYF. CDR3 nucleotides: TGCAGTGCTAGTTTGTCCAGGGAGCAGTACTTC.

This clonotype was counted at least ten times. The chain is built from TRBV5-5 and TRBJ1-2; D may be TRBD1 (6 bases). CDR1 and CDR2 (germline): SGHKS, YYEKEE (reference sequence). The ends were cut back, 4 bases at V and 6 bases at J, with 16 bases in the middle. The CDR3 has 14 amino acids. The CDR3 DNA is TGTGCCAGCAGCCTTGGACAGCCGTTGGATGGCTACACCTTC. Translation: CASSLGQPLDGYTF.

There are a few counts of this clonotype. The CDR3 loop is CASSYSRISYEQYF. The CDR3 coding sequence is TGTGCCAGCAGTTACTCCAGAATCTCCTACGAGCAGTACTTC. This chain joins TRBV6-5 and TRBJ2-7; D remains ambiguous. V lost 0 bases and J lost 0, with 6 bases in between. Germline CDR1 MNHEY, CDR2 SVGAGI. The CDR3 is made up of 14 amino acids.

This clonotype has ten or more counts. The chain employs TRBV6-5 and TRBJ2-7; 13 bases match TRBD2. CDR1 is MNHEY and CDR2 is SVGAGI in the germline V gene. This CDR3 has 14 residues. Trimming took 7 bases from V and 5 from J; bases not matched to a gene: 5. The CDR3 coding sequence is TGTGCCAGCAATGGACTAGCGGGAGCTGACGAGCAGTACTTC. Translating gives CASNGLAGADEQYF.

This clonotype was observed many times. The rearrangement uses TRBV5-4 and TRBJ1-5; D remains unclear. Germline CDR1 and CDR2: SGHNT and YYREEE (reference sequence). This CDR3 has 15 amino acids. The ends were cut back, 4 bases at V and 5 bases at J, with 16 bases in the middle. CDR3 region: CASSEGPIGDQPQHF. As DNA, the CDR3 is TGTGCCAGCAGCGAGGGCCCGATCGGGGATCAGCCCCAGCATTTT. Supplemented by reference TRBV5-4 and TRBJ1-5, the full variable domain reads ETGVTQSPTHLIKTRGQQVTLRCSSQSGHNTVSWYQQALGQGPQFIFQYYREEENGRGNFPPRFSGLQFPNYSSELNVNALELDDSALYLCASSEGPIGDQPQHFGDGTRLSIL.

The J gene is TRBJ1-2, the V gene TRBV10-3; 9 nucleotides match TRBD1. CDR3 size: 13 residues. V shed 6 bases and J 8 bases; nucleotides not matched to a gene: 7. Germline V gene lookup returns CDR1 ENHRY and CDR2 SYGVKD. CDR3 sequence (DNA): TGTGCCATCAGGGGGGATACAGGGGGCGGCTACACCTTC. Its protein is CAIRGDTGGGYTF.

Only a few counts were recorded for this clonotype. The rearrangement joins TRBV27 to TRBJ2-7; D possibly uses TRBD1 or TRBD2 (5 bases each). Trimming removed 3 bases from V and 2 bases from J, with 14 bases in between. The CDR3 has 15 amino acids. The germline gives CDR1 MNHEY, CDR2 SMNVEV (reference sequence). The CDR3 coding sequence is TGTGCCAGCAGTTTGTTCGGGACGAGCGCCTACGAGCAGTACTTC. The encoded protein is CASSLFGTSAYEQYF.

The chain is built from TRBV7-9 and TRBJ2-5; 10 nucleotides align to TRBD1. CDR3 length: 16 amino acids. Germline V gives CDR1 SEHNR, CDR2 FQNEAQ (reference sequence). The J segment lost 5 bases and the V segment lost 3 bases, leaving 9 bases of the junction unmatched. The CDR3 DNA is TGTGCCAGCAGCTTGGTAGGGACAGGGGAGGTGGAGACCCAGTACTTC. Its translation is CASSLVGTGEVETQYF. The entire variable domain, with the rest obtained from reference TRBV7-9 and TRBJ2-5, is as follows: DTGVSQNPRHKITKRGQNVTFRCDPISEHNRLYWYRQTLGQGPEFLTYFQNEAQLEKSRLLSDRFSAERPKGSFSTLEIQRTEQGDSAMYLCASSLVGTGEVETQYFGPGTRLLVL.

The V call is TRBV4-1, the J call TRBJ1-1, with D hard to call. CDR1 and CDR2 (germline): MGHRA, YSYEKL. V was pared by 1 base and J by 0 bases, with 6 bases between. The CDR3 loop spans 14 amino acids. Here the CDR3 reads CASSQAKLNTEAFF. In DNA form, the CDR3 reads TGCGCCAGCAGCCAAGCTAAGTTGAACACTGAAGCTTTCTTT.

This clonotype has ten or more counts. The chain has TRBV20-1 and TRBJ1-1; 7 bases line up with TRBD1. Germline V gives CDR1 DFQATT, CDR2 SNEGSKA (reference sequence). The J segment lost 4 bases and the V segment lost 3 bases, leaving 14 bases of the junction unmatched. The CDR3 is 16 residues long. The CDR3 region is CSASSSRQGASTEAFF. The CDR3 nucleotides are TGCAGTGCTAGTTCCTCTCGACAGGGAGCGAGCACTGAAGCTTTCTTT.

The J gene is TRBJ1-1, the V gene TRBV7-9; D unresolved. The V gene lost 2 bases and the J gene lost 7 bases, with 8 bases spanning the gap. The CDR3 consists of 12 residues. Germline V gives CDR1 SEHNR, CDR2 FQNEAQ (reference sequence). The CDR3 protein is CASSLRADEAFF. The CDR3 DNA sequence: TGTGCCAGCAGCTTACGGGCGGATGAAGCTTTCTTT.

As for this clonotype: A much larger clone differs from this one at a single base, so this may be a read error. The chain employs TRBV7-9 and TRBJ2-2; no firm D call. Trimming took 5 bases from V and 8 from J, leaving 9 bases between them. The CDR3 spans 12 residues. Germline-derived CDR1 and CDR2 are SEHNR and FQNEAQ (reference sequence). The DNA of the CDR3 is TGTGCCAGCAGCCACGTCCCAGGGGAGCTGTTTTTT. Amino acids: CASSHVPGELFF.

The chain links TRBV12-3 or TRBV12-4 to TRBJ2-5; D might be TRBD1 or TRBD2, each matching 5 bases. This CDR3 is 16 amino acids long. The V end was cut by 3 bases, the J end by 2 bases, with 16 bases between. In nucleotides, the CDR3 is TGTGCCAGCAGTTTGTTAGAGGGCAGGGTACAAGAGACCCAGTACTTC. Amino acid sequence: CASSLLEGRVQETQYF.

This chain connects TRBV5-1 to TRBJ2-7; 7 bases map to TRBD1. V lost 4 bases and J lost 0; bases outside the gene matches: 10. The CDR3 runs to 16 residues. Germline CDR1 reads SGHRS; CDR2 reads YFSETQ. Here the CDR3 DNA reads TGCGCCAGCAGCCCACCTGAAGGACAGGCCTCCTACGAGCAGTACTTC. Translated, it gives CASSPPEGQASYEQYF.

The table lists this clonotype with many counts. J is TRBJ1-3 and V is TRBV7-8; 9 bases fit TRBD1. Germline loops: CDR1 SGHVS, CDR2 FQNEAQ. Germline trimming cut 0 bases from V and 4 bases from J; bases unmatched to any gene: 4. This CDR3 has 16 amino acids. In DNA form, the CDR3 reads TGTGCCAGCAGCTTAGCGGGACAGGGCTCAGGAAACACCATATATTTT. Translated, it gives CASSLAGQGSGNTIYF.

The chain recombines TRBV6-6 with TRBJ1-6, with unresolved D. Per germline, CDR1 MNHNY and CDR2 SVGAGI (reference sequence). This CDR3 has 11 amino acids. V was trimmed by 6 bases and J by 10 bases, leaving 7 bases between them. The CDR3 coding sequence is TGTGCCAGCAGCCCAGTATCACCCCTCCACTTT. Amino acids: CASSPVSPLHF.

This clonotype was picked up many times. This chain's CDR3 is CASSLDRYSYEQYF. The CDR3 DNA reads as TGTGCCAGCAGCCTGGACCGGTACTCCTACGAGCAGTACTTC. The V and J genes are TRBV2 and TRBJ2-7; D gene unclear. The V and J ends lost 6 bases and 0 bases respectively, with 12 bases between them. CDR3 length equals 14 residues. The V gene's germline CDR1 is SNHLY and CDR2 FYNNEI.

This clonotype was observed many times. CDR3 nucleotides: TGTGCCAGCAGTCCGACGGGGGAGGCCAAAAACATTCAGTACTTC. Translating it yields CASSPTGEAKNIQYF. This chain connects TRBV7-2 to TRBJ2-4; D possibly corresponds to TRBD2 (6 bases). The CDR3 has 15 residues. CDR1 and CDR2 (germline): SGHTA, FQGNSA. V shed 6 bases and J shed 1 base, with 13 bases lying between them.

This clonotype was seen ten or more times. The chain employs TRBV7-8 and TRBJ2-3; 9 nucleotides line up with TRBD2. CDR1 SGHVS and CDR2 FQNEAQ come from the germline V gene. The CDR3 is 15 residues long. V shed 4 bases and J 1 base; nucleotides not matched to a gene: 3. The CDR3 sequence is CASSSLAGRTDTQYF. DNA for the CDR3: TGTGCCAGCAGCTCCCTAGCGGGGCGCACAGATACGCAGTATTTT.

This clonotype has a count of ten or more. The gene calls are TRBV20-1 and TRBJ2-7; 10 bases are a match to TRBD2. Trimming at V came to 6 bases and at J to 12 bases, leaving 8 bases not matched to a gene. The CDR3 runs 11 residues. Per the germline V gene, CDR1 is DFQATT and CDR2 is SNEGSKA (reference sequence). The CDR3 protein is CSARTSGPWYF. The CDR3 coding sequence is TGCAGTGCGCGGACTAGCGGCCCCTGGTACTTC.

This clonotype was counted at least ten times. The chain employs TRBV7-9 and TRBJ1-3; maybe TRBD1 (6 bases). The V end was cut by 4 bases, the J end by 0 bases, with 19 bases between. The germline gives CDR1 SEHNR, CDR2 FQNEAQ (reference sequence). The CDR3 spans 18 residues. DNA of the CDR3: TGTGCCAGCAGCTCGCGAGGGACAAGGCGTTCCTCTGGAAACACCATATATTTT. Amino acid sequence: CASSSRGTRRSSGNTIYF. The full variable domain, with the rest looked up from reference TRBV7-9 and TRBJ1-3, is DTGVSQNPRHKITKRGQNVTFRCDPISEHNRLYWYRQTLGQGPEFLTYFQNEAQLEKSRLLSDRFSAERPKGSFSTLEIQRTEQGDSAMYLCASSSRGTRRSSGNTIYFGEGSWLTVV.

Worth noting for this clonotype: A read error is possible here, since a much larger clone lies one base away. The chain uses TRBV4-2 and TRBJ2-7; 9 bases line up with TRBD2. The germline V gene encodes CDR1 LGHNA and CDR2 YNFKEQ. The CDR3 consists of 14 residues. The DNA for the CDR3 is TGTGCCAGCAGCCACACTAGCGGGTCTTACGAGCAGTGCTTC. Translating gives CASSHTSGSYEQCF.